One and the same sample provided the 28 T cell receptor beta chains below, sequenced in a study of T cells in Graves' hyperthyroidism and ophthalmopathy. Amplification targeted TCR beta CDR3 regions from RNA transcripts. Carried out on the TCR CDR3, a first-round RT-PCR used the HTBI primer set. TCRdb fed the multiplex PCR reads into MiXCR, producing one record per CDR3 protein. Seen here are hundreds of thousands of distinct CDR3 sequences, about 14% observed once, and the top ten hold around 9.6%. The sequencing input was blood. The origin of the receptors is a woman younger than 30 with Graves' hyperthyroidism.

This clonotype was recorded many times. The chain employs TRBV2 and TRBJ1-5; D is undetermined. This CDR3 spans 13 amino acids. The V end was cut by 2 bases, the J end by 6 bases, with 8 bases between. The germline CDR1 and CDR2 sequences are SNHLY and FYNNEI. The CDR3 here is CASSEFPGQPQHF. The DNA for the CDR3 is TGTGCCAGCAGTGAATTTCCCGGTCAGCCCCAGCATTTT.

This clonotype was detected ten times or more. The chain has TRBV20-1 and TRBJ1-5; D is undetermined. V was cut by 3 bases and J by 9 bases, with 18 bases left in between. CDR3 length equals 14 residues. Germline-derived CDR1 and CDR2 are DFQATT and SNEGSKA (reference sequence). CDR3 residues: CSASSAGLVWPQHF. CDR3 nucleotide sequence: TGCAGTGCTAGTAGCGCCGGACTCGTCTGGCCCCAGCATTTT.

This sequence joins TRBV24-1 and TRBJ2-3; the match to TRBD2 covers 13 bases. The CDR3 loop spans 21 amino acids. Germline CDR1 and CDR2: KGHDR and SFDVKD. V shed 3 bases, J shed 5 bases, and the junction held 19 bases outside the gene matches. The CDR3 bases are TGTGCCACCAGTGATCCCACCCCCGCGCCCGGACTAGCGGGAGTCAGAGATACGCAGTATTTT. Its translation is CATSDPTPAPGLAGVRDTQYF.

This clonotype occurred many times. This rearrangement joins TRBV3-1 to TRBJ1-1, with 9 bases identical to TRBD1. The germline V gene has CDR1 LGHDT and CDR2 YNNKEL (reference sequence). Trimming took 5 bases from V and 0 from J; bases not matched to a gene: 1. The CDR3 has 14 residues. Here the CDR3 reads CASSNRGLNTEAFF. DNA for the CDR3: TGTGCCAGCAGCAACAGGGGGCTGAACACTGAAGCTTTCTTT. Drawing the rest from reference TRBV3-1 and TRBJ1-1, the complete variable domain is DTAVSQTPKYLVTQMGNDKSIKCEQNLGHDTMYWYKQDSKKFLKIMFSYNNKELIINETVPNRFSPKSPDKAHLNLHINSLELGDSAVYFCASSNRGLNTEAFFGQGTRLTVV.

The rearrangement joins TRBV10-3 to TRBJ1-5; 7 bases are shared with TRBD1. J gave up 5 bases and V 4 bases, and 5 bases lay outside the gene matches. The CDR3 has 14 amino acids. Germline values: CDR1 ENHRY, CDR2 SYGVKD. The CDR3 loop reads CAISASTGDQPQHF. The CDR3 nucleotides are TGTGCCATCAGTGCATCCACAGGGGATCAGCCCCAGCATTTT.

The chain carries TRBV7-8 and TRBJ2-7; 14 bases align to TRBD2. CDR3 length equals 17 residues. Trimming cost V 4 bases and J 4 bases; bases outside gene matches: 9. The germline CDR1 and CDR2 sequences are SGHVS and FQNEAQ. The CDR3: CASSSEGGTSGRYEQYF. Written as DNA, the CDR3 is TGTGCCAGCAGCTCAGAGGGTGGGACTAGCGGGAGATACGAGCAGTACTTC.

This clonotype appeared many times. The chain recombines TRBV28 with TRBJ1-1; possible D gene TRBD1, 5 bases. Germline CDR1 MDHEN, CDR2 SYDVKM. The V end lost 4 bases, the J end lost 3 bases, and 21 bases lay between the germline ends. This CDR3 comprises 17 residues. The CDR3 spells CASSSYIWQGGHTEAFF. The DNA of the CDR3 is TGTGCCAGCAGTTCCTACATCTGGCAGGGAGGCCACACTGAAGCTTTCTTT. Based on the CDR3 plus reference TRBV28 and TRBJ1-1, the full variable domain is DVKVTQSSRYLVKRTGEKVFLECVQDMDHENMFWYRQDPGLGLRLIYFSYDVKMKEKGDIPEGYSVSREKKERFSLILESASTNQTSMYLCASSSYIWQGGHTEAFFGQGTRLTVV.

This clonotype has just a few counts. The CDR3, as DNA: TGTGCCAGCGCTCAAGGACAGGCCCTTTGGGCAGATACGCAGTATTTT. The encoded protein is CASAQGQALWADTQYF. The V and J genes are TRBV6-1 and TRBJ2-3; 7 bases are shared with TRBD1. The junction had 15 bases not matched to a gene; V was cut back by 8 bases and J by 4 bases. This CDR3 is 16 amino acids long. Germline lookup yields CDR1 MNHNS and CDR2 SASEGT.

The chain combines TRBV5-1 with TRBJ2-7; D remains ambiguous. The ends were cut back, 0 bases at V and 2 bases at J, with 9 bases in the middle. Germline V gene lookup returns CDR1 SGHRS and CDR2 YFSETQ. The CDR3 spans 14 residues. The CDR3 region is CASSLEYTTYEQYF. The CDR3 nucleotides are TGCGCCAGCAGCTTGGAGTACACAACCTACGAGCAGTACTTC.

This chain connects TRBV10-3 to TRBJ2-5; tentative D call: TRBD2 (5 bases). With 7 bases removed from V and 5 bases from J, the gap between germline ends came to 14 bases. Germline-derived CDR1 and CDR2 are ENHRY and SYGVKD. The CDR3 consists of 13 residues. For the CDR3, the DNA is TGTGCCATCATGGAGGCCCTGGGGGAGACCCAGTACTTC. Translated, it gives CAIMEALGETQYF.

The chain combines TRBV14 with TRBJ2-7, with 12 bases identical to TRBD2. Trimming cost V 4 bases and J 2 bases; bases outside gene matches: 6. The V gene's germline CDR1 is SGHDN and CDR2 FVKESK. The CDR3 extends over 16 amino acids. The CDR3 DNA reads as TGTGCCAGCAGCCGACTAGCGGGAGATCGTCCCTACGAGCAGTACTTC. Its protein product is CASSRLAGDRPYEQYF.

This clonotype has at least ten counts. The chain combines TRBV2 with TRBJ2-7; 7 nucleotides agree with TRBD1. The CDR3 runs 13 residues. Germline V gene sequence: CDR1 SNHLY, CDR2 FYNNEI. Losses at the gene ends were 8 bases for V and 5 bases for J; bases not matched to a gene: 9. The CDR3 region has the DNA TGTGCCAGCCATCCAAGGGGGCTAAACGAGCAGTACTTC. This gives the protein CASHPRGLNEQYF.

This clonotype came up many times. The rearrangement uses TRBV7-2 and TRBJ2-5; 9 bases match TRBD2. The V and J ends lost 5 bases and 4 bases, in that order; junction bases with no gene match: 11. Germline V gene sequence: CDR1 SGHTA, CDR2 FQGNSA. CDR3 length equals 16 residues. CDR3 DNA: TGTGCCAGCAGCCCTGCTGGCGGGAGGGCGGGAGAGACCCAGTACTTC. Its protein is CASSPAGGRAGETQYF. Full variable domain (rest looked up from reference TRBV7-2 and TRBJ2-5): GAGVSQSPSNKVTEKGKDVELRCDPISGHTALYWYRQSLGQGLEFLIYFQGNSAPDKSGLPSDRFSAERTGGSVSTLTIQRTQQEDSAVYLCASSPAGGRAGETQYFGPGTRLLVL.

J is TRBJ1-5 and V is TRBV4-2; D remains unclear. The CDR3 spans 16 residues. Germline CDR1 is LGHNA and CDR2 is YNFKEQ. The V end was cut by 0 bases, the J end by 4 bases, with 13 bases between. CDR3 in DNA: TGTGCCAGCAGCCAAGATCTTCGCAGGAGGAATCAGCCCCAGCATTTT. Translation gives CASSQDLRRRNQPQHF.

The J gene is TRBJ2-7, the V gene TRBV20-1, with D unclear. This CDR3 contains 13 residues. Between the trimmed V and J ends, which lost 0 bases and 7 bases, there was a span of 13 bases. Germline V gene lookup returns CDR1 DFQATT and CDR2 SNEGSKA (reference sequence). The CDR3 DNA reads as TGCAGTGCTAGAGATGGAGTCCCTCGGGAGCAGTACTTC. As protein: CSARDGVPREQYF.

Ten or more counts support this clonotype. V gene TRBV14 combines with J gene TRBJ2-2; possibly TRBD2 for D (7 bases). The CDR3 has 16 residues. The germline V gene has CDR1 SGHDN and CDR2 FVKESK. Trimming removed 4 bases from V and 4 bases from J, with 16 bases in between. The CDR3 bases are TGTGCCAGCAGCCGCAGGGGAGGGGAGATCACCGGGGAGCTGTTTTTT. Translation: CASSRRGGEITGELFF.

This clonotype has more than one count but fewer than ten. This rearrangement joins TRBV11-2 to TRBJ2-2; D may be TRBD2 (7 bases). The CDR3 extends over 19 amino acids. From germline, CDR1 is SGHAT and CDR2 FQNNGV. V was clipped by 3 bases and J by 1 base, with 21 bases between them. The CDR3 DNA sequence: TGTGCCAGCAGCTTTAGGAGGGGGGGAAGGAGTTGGAACACCGGGGAGCTGTTTTTT. Its translation: CASSFRRGGRSWNTGELFF.

The chain carries TRBV27 and TRBJ1-2; D perhaps matches TRBD1 (6 bases). The length of the CDR3 is 13 residues. The germline CDR1 and CDR2 sequences are MNHEY and SMNVEV (reference sequence). With 4 bases removed from V and 6 bases from J, the gap between germline ends came to 12 bases. This chain's CDR3 is CASSWGRLDGYTF. For the CDR3, the DNA is TGTGCCAGCAGTTGGGGGCGGCTGGATGGCTACACCTTC.

Only a few counts were recorded for this clonotype. The V and J genes are TRBV30 and TRBJ2-3; maybe TRBD2 (5 bases). Germline V gene lookup returns CDR1 GTSNPN and CDR2 SVGIG (reference sequence). V was trimmed by 3 bases and J by 3 bases, leaving 13 bases between them. This CDR3 spans 14 amino acids. CDR3 sequence: CAWSQTGGTDTQYF. CDR3 DNA sequence: TGTGCCTGGAGCCAGACTGGAGGAACAGATACGCAGTATTTT.

This clonotype showed up many times. The chain recombines TRBV13 with TRBJ1-2, with a tentative D call TRBD1 (5 bases). Germline CDR1 is PRHDT and CDR2 is FYEKMQ (reference sequence). This CDR3 has 16 residues. The V end was cut by 4 bases, the J end by 5 bases, with 20 bases between. CDR3 bases: TGTGCCAGCAGCTGGGGAGGGGATGTATCCCCGTATGGCTACACCTTC. Its protein is CASSWGGDVSPYGYTF. The complete variable domain, with remaining parts taken from reference TRBV13 and TRBJ1-2, reads AAGVIQSPRHLIKEKRETATLKCYPIPRHDTVYWYQQGPGQDPQFLISFYEKMQSDKGSIPDRFSAQQFSDYHSELNMSSLELGDSALYFCASSWGGDVSPYGYTFGSGTRLTVV.

As regards this clonotype: An end of the junction does not agree with germline; a read error may underlie this. The rearrangement joins TRBV7-9 to TRBJ1-2; tentative D call: TRBD1 (5 bases). Germline CDR1 reads SEHNR; CDR2 reads FQNEAQ (reference sequence). The CDR3 spans 16 residues. The CDR3 sequence: CASSLGGLRHGQGYIF. CDR3 nucleotides: TGTGCCAGCAGCTTAGGAGGCCTTCGACACGGGCAGGGCTACATCTTC.

There are many counts of this clonotype. The V call is TRBV20-1, the J call TRBJ2-7; the D gene is possibly TRBD2 (6 bases). This CDR3 has 14 residues. Germline CDR1 reads DFQATT; CDR2 reads SNEGSKA (reference sequence). The V end lost 0 bases, the J end lost 8 bases, and 17 bases lay between the germline ends. The CDR3 DNA follows: TGCAGTGCTAGAGATGGGACTTGGCGGCCTCAGCAGTACTTC. Its translation: CSARDGTWRPQQYF.

The rearrangement uses TRBV6-5 and TRBJ2-3; 10 bases fit TRBD2. The germline V gene encodes CDR1 MNHEY and CDR2 SVGAGI. J gave up 6 bases and V 2 bases, and 5 bases lay outside the gene matches. This CDR3 has 15 residues. The CDR3 loop is CASSYEAGGPDTQYF. In DNA form, the CDR3 reads TGTGCCAGCAGTTACGAAGCGGGAGGGCCGGATACGCAGTATTTT.

Note on this clonotype: A much larger clone is a single base away; this may be a read error. The chain has TRBV30 and TRBJ2-5, with a tentative D call TRBD2 (5 bases). The end of the DNA fits TRBJ2-1 better, so the J call may be wrong. The germline CDR1 and CDR2 sequences are GTSNPN and SVGIG (reference sequence). This CDR3 spans 10 amino acids. Here the CDR3 reads CAWREASQFF. In DNA, the CDR3 is TGTGCCTGGAGGGAGGCGTCCCAGTTCTTC.

The chain carries TRBV7-9 and TRBJ2-2; a possible D gene is TRBD1 (5 bases). V was trimmed by 6 bases and J by 7 bases, leaving 12 bases between them. CDR3 length: 13 residues. Germline V gives CDR1 SEHNR, CDR2 FQNEAQ (reference sequence). This CDR3 reads CASRPDKVGELFF. The CDR3 nucleotides are TGTGCCAGCAGACCGGACAAGGTCGGGGAGCTGTTTTTT.

V and J are TRBV5-6 and TRBJ2-2; the D gene could be TRBD1 or TRBD2 (5 bases each). This CDR3 contains 15 residues. The V gene's germline CDR1 is SGHDT and CDR2 YYEEEE. The V gene lost 1 base and the J gene lost 4 bases, with 11 bases spanning the gap. The CDR3 region is CASSLLYGTTGELFF. Written as DNA, the CDR3 is TGTGCCAGCAGCTTGCTTTACGGGACCACCGGGGAGCTGTTTTTT.

This sequence joins TRBV27 and TRBJ2-7; 7 bases agree with TRBD1. Germline CDR1 MNHEY, CDR2 SMNVEV (reference sequence). After removal of 6 bases from V and 5 bases from J, the junction contained 19 bases not matched to a gene. The CDR3 extends over 17 amino acids. CDR3 sequence reads: CASSSRQGPGPDDEQYF. The CDR3 nucleotides read TGTGCCAGCAGCTCAAGACAGGGCCCCGGTCCCGATGACGAGCAGTACTTC.

The V call is TRBV6-1, the J call TRBJ1-6, with 9 bases fitting TRBD1. The germline V gene encodes CDR1 MNHNS and CDR2 SASEGT. With 7 bases clipped from V and 6 bases from J, the junction kept 10 bases outside the gene matches. The CDR3 covers 16 residues. This chain's CDR3 is CASNKGDRVVNSPLHF. The CDR3 coding sequence is TGTGCCAGCAATAAGGGGGACAGGGTAGTTAATTCACCCCTCCACTTT.